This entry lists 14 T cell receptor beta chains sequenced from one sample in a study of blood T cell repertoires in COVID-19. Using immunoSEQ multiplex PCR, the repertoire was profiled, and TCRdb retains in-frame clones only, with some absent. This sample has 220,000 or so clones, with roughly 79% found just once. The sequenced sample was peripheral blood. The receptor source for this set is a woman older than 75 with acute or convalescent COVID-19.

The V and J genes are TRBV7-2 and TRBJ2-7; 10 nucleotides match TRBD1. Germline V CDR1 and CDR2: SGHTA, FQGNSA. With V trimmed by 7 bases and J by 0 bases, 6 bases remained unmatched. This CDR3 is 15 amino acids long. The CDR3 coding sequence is TGTGCCAGCACCCGGGACAGGGGATACTCCTACGAGCAGTACTTC. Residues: CASTRDRGYSYEQYF. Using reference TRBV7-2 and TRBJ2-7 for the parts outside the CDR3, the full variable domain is GAGVSQSPSNKVTEKGKDVELRCDPISGHTALYWYRQSLGQGLEFLIYFQGNSAPDKSGLPSDRFSAERTGGSVSTLTIQRTQQEDSAVYLCASTRDRGYSYEQYFGPGTRLTVT.

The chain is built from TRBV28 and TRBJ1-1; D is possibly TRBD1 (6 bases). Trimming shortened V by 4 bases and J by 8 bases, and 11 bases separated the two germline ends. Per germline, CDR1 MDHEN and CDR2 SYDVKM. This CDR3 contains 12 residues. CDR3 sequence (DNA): TGTGCCAGCAGTTCATGGGGGCTAGAAGCTTTCTTT. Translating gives CASSSWGLEAFF.

The CDR3 reads CASGRTSVFGTDTQYF. CDR3 DNA sequence: TGTGCCAGCGGGCGGACTAGCGTTTTCGGCACAGATACGCAGTATTTT. The rearrangement joins TRBV9 to TRBJ2-3; 9 nucleotides match TRBD2. Germline lookup yields CDR1 SGDLS and CDR2 YYNGEE. V trimming: 7 bases; J trimming: 1 base; junction bases outside the gene matches: 10. The CDR3 spans 16 residues.

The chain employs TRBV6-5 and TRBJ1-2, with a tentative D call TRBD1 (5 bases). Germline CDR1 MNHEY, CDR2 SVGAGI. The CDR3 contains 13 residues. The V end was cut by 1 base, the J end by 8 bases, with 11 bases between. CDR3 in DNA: TGTGCCAGCAGTTACTGGCAGGGAGGCGGCTACACCTTC. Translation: CASSYWQGGGYTF.

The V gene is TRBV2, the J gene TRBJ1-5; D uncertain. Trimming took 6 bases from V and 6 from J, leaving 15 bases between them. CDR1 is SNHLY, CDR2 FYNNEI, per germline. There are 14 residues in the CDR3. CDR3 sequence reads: CASSEQGGGQPQHF. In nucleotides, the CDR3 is TGTGCCAGCAGCGAACAAGGAGGTGGTCAGCCCCAGCATTTT.

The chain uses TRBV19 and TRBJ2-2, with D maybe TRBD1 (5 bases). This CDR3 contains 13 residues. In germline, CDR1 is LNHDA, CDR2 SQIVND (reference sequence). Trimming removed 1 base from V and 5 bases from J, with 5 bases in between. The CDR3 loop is CASSIAGTGELFF. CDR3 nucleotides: TGTGCCAGTAGTATAGCAGGGACCGGGGAGCTGTTTTTT.

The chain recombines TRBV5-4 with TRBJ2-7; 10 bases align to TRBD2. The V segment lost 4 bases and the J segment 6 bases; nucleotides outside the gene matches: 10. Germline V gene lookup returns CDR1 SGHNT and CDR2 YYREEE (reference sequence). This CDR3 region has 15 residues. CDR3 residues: CASSPGTSVNREQYF. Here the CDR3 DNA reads TGTGCCAGCAGCCCTGGGACTAGCGTAAACCGCGAGCAGTACTTC.

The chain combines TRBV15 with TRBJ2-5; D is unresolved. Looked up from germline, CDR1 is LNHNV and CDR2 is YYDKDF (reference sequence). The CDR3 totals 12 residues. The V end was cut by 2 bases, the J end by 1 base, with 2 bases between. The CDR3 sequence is CATSRLQETQYF. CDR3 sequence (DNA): TGTGCCACCAGCAGACTCCAAGAGACCCAGTACTTC. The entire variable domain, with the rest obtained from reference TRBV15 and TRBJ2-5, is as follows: DAMVIQNPRYQVTQFGKPVTLSCSQTLNHNVMYWYQQKSSQAPKLLFHYYDKDFNNEADTPDNFQSRRPNTSFCFLDIRSPGLGDTAMYLCATSRLQETQYFGPGTRLLVL.

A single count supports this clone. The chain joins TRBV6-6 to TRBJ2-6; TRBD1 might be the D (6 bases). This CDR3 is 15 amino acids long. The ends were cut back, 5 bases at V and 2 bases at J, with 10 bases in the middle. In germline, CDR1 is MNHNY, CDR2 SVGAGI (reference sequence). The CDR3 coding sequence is TGTGCCAGCAGTCACAGGGAAACTGGGGCCAACGTCCTGACTTTC. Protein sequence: CASSHRETGANVLTF.

The CDR3 loop is CASSLDWKEDSYNSPLHF. The CDR3 DNA follows: TGTGCCAGCAGCTTAGATTGGAAGGAGGACTCCTATAATTCACCCCTCCACTTT. This chain joins TRBV11-3 and TRBJ1-6; unclear D gene. V lost 0 bases, J lost 0 bases, and 12 bases lay in between. The CDR3 length is 18 residues. Germline assignment: CDR1 SGHNT and CDR2 YENEEA.

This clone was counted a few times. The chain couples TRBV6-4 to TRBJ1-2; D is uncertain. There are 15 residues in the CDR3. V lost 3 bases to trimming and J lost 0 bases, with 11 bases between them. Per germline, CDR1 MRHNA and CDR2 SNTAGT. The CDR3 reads CASSEEPSANYGYTF. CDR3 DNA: TGTGCCAGCAGTGAGGAGCCATCAGCTAACTATGGCTACACCTTC.

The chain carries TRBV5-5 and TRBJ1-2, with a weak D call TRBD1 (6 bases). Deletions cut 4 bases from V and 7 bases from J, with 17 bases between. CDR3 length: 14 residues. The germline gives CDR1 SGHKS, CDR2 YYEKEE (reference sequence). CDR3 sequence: CASSARDTLLGYTF. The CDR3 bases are TGTGCCAGCAGCGCCAGGGACACCCTTCTTGGCTACACCTTC. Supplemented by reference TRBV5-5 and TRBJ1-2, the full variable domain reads DAGVTQSPTHLIKTRGQQVTLRCSPISGHKSVSWYQQVLGQGPQFIFQYYEKEERGRGNFPDRFSARQFPNYSSELNVNALLLGDSALYLCASSARDTLLGYTFGSGTRLTVV.

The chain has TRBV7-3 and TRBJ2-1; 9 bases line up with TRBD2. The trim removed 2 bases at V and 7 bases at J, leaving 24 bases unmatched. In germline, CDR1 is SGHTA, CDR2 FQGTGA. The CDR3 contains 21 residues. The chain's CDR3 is CASSLAGLGTSIPGGENEQFF. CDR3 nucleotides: TGTGCCAGCAGCTTAGCAGGTTTAGGGACTAGCATCCCCGGGGGGGAGAATGAGCAGTTCTTC.

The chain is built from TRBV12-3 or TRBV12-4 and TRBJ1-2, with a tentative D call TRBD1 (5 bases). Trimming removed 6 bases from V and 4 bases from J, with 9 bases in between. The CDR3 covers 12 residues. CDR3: CASSSGIYGYTF. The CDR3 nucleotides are TGTGCCAGCAGCTCAGGGATCTATGGCTACACCTTC.